This T cell receptor beta chain was profiled in a study of a mutant IDH1 vaccine in newly diagnosed glioma. Study as a whole: Most patients had radiochemotherapy with temozolomide before enrollment; others had one alone.

Time point noted: baseline, week 1 (first vaccination visit). The treatment denotes: pre-vaccination baseline after standard-of-care therapy. Produced via immunoSEQ multiplex PCR; TCRdb's table is partial and in-frame only. The data show 95,000 to 100,000 clones, approximately 90% seen once. The V segment lost 0 bases and the J segment 8 bases; nucleotides outside the gene matches: 9. This CDR3 is 16 amino acids long. The germline V gene encodes CDR1 SGDLS and CDR2 YYNGEE. The sequence derives from a woman aged 50 to 60 with glioma. This chain connects TRBV9 to TRBJ1-4; TRBD1 agrees at 8 bases. Here the sequenced sample was PBMCs, taken from a glioma patient treated with radiotherapy, temozolomide or both. CDR3 bases: TGTGCCAGCAGCGTAGCAGGGGGCTTGGGAAGAGAAAAACTGTTTTTT. Translation: CASSVAGGLGREKLFF.